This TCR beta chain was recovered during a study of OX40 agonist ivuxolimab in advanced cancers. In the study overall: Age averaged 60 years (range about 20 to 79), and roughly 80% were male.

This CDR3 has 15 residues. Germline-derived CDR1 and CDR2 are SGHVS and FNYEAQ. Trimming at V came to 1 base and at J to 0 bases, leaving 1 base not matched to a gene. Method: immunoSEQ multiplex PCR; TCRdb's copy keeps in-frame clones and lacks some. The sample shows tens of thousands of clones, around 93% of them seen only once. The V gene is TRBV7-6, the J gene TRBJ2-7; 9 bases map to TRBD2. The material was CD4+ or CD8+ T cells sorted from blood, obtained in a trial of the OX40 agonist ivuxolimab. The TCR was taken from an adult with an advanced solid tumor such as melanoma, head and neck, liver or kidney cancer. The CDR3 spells CASSLEAGGSYEQYF. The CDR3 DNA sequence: TGTGCCAGCAGCTTAGAAGCGGGGGGCTCCTACGAGCAGTACTTC.